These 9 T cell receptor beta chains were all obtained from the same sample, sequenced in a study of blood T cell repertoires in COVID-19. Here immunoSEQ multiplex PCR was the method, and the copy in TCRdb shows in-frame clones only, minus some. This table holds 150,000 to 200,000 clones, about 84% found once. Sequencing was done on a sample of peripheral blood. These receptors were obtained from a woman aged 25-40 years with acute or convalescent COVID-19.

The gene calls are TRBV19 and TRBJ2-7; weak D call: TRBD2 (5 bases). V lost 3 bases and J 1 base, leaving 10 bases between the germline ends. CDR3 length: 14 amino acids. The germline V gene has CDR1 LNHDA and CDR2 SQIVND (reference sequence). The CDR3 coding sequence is TGTGCCAGTAGTATGGTCGCGGGTTCCTACGAGCAGTACTTC. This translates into CASSMVAGSYEQYF.

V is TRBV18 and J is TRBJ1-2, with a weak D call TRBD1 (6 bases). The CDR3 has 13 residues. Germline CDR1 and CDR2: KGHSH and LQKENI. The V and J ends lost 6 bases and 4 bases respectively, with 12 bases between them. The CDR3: CASSRGGTYGYTF. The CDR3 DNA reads TGTGCCAGCTCGCGAGGGGGAACCTATGGCTACACCTTC.

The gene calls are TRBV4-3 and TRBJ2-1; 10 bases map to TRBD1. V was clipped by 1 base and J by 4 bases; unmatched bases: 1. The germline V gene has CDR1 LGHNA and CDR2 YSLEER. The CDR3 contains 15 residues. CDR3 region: CASSQGQGAYNEQFF. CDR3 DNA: TGCGCCAGCAGCCAAGGACAGGGGGCATACAATGAGCAGTTCTTC.

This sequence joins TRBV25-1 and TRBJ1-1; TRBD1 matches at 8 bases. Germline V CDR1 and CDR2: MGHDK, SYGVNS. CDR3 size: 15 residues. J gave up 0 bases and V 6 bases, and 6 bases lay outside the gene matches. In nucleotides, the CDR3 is TGTGCCAGCAGAATATCGACAGGGGTGAACACTGAAGCTTTCTTT. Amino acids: CASRISTGVNTEAFF.

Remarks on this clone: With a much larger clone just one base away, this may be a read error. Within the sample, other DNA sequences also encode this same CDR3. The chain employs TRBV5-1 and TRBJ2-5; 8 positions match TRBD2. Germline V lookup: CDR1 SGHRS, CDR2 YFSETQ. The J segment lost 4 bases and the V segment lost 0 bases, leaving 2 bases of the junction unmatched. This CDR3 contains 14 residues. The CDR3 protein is CASSLGLARETQYF. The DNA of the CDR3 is TGCGCCAGCAGCTTGGGACTAGCGCGAGAGACCCAGTACTTC.

Here the CDR3 reads CASSQDSAGPYNEQFF. The CDR3 nucleotides are TGCGCCAGCAGCCAAGACTCAGCGGGACCCTACAATGAGCAGTTCTTC. The rearrangement uses TRBV4-3 and TRBJ2-1; 7 bases match TRBD2. CDR3 size: 16 residues. Germline assignment: CDR1 LGHNA and CDR2 YSLEER. With 0 bases clipped from V and 2 bases from J, the junction kept 4 bases outside the gene matches.

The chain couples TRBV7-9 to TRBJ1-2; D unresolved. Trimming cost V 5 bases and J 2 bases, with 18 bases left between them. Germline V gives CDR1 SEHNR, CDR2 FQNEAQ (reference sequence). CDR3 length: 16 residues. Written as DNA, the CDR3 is TGTGCCAGCAGCGTCCCAACAGACCCTGGGAACTATGGCTACACCTTC. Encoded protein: CASSVPTDPGNYGYTF.

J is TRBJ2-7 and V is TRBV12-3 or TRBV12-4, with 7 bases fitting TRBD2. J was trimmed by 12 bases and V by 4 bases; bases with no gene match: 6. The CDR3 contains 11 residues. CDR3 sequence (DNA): TGTGCCAGCAGTTGGGGGGGGGTACCGTACTTC. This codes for CASSWGGVPYF.

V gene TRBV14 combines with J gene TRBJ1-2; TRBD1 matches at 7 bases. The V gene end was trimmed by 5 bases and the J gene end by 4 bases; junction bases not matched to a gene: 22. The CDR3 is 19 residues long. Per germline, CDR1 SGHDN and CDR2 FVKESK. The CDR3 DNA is TGTGCCAGCAGCTGTACAGGGGATCCTTATGCAACTAGCCCCTATGGCTACACCTTC. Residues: CASSCTGDPYATSPYGYTF.